This TCR beta chain stems from a study of T cell responses to AZD1222 COVID-19 vaccine. Profiling relied on immunoSEQ multiplex PCR, and the TCRdb table lists in-frame clones only, not all of them. The sample yields 150,000 or so clones, 90% seen once. Remarks on this clone: As yet, its antigen is unknown.

V lost 7 bases, J lost 6 bases, and 10 bases stayed unmatched. CDR1 and CDR2 (germline): LNHDA, SQIVND (reference sequence). This CDR3 is built from 15 residues. Study observations and caveats: Repertoire sampling occurred only after the peak T cell response.

Source: peripheral blood, taken on day 0 of AZD1222 vaccination. The receptor's source is an adult in good health. The rearrangement uses TRBV19 and TRBJ2-2; 8 bases agree with TRBD1. CDR3 sequence reads: CASTSRTGRAGELFF. The CDR3 DNA sequence: TGTGCCAGTACCAGTAGGACAGGGCGTGCCGGGGAGCTGTTTTTT.